The 21 T cell receptor beta chains given below trace back to one sample, sequenced in a study of blood T cell repertoires in COVID-19. Produced via immunoSEQ multiplex PCR; TCRdb's table is partial and in-frame only. The top ten clones hold approximately 2.8% of a sample with about 160,000 clones, about three quarters of them seen once. Sequences were obtained from peripheral blood. The receptors shown here come from a man between 65 and 80 years old with acute or convalescent COVID-19.

This clone was detected a few times. This chain joins TRBV28 and TRBJ1-2; TRBD1 matches 9 bases. CDR3 length: 14 amino acids. The trim removed 6 bases at V and 7 bases at J, leaving 9 bases unmatched. Germline V gene data show CDR1 as MDHEN and CDR2 as SYDVKM. CDR3 DNA sequence: TGTGCCAGCAGGCTACAGGGGGCGAGGCGTGGCTACACCTTC. Amino acids: CASRLQGARRGYTF.

The rearrangement links TRBV6-6 to TRBJ2-7; 9 bases line up with TRBD2. The CDR3 runs to 16 residues. CDR1 is MNHNY and CDR2 is SVGAGI in the germline V gene (reference sequence). J was trimmed by 9 bases and V by 6 bases; bases with no gene match: 18. Here the CDR3 DNA reads TGTGCCAGCAGCTATAGCGGGAGTGGTTCTCGGGGTCCGCAGTACTTC. It codes for CASSYSGSGSRGPQYF.

The count of this clone is one. The genes are TRBV7-6 and TRBJ1-3; unclear D gene. This CDR3 region has 16 residues. The V end was cut by 1 base, the J end by 0 bases, with 10 bases between. Germline loops: CDR1 SGHVS, CDR2 FNYEAQ. The CDR3 reads CASSLEPGHSGNTIYF. The CDR3 region has the DNA TGTGCCAGCAGCTTAGAGCCAGGCCACTCTGGAAACACCATATATTTT.

The chain links TRBV12-3 or TRBV12-4 to TRBJ1-4, with D maybe TRBD1 (5 bases). Trimming stripped 4 bases from V and 4 bases from J, with 7 bases between. The CDR3 has 13 amino acids. The CDR3 spells CASSWGLNEKLFF. CDR3 bases: TGTGCCAGCAGTTGGGGCCTTAATGAAAAACTGTTTTTT.

This clone has more than one count but fewer than ten. The rearrangement links TRBV11-3 to TRBJ1-6, with TRBD1 matching over 9 bases. V lost 4 bases to trimming and J lost 0 bases; unmatched junction nucleotides: 13. The CDR3 is 20 residues long. CDR1 is SGHNT, CDR2 YENEEA, per germline. The CDR3 sequence: CASSSHSGTGQSSYNSPLHF. For the CDR3, the DNA is TGTGCCAGCAGCTCCCACTCGGGGACAGGGCAAAGCTCCTATAATTCACCCCTCCACTTT.

The chain employs TRBV18 and TRBJ2-7; 10 positions agree with TRBD2. CDR1 KGHSH and CDR2 LQKENI come from the germline V gene. J lost 3 bases, V lost 1 base, and 9 bases had no gene match. This CDR3 is 17 amino acids long. CDR3 sequence: CASSPLVLAGVNYEQYF. The CDR3 region has the DNA TGTGCCAGCTCACCACTCGTCCTAGCGGGGGTTAACTACGAGCAGTACTTC.

This clone was seen at least ten times. The rearrangement uses TRBV10-3 and TRBJ1-2; unclear D gene. This CDR3 is built from 15 residues. V was trimmed by 3 bases and J by 0 bases, leaving 11 bases between them. Germline V gene lookup returns CDR1 ENHRY and CDR2 SYGVKD. The DNA for the CDR3 is TGTGCCATCAGTGAAACTCGATTAGCTAACTATGGCTACACCTTC. Protein sequence: CAISETRLANYGYTF.

This clone is a singleton in its sample. This chain joins TRBV7-6 and TRBJ2-3, with D possibly TRBD2 on 5 matching bases. From germline, CDR1 is SGHVS and CDR2 FNYEAQ. This CDR3 region has 19 residues. V was shortened by 7 bases and J by 4 bases, with 30 bases between the two germline ends. The DNA of the CDR3 is TGTGCCAGCACTCGAGGTAGGGCGGGTCGGACCGGGTCAGCAGATACGCAGTATTTT. Translating it yields CASTRGRAGRTGSADTQYF.

J is TRBJ2-5 and V is TRBV11-2; D gene unclear. Germline values: CDR1 SGHAT, CDR2 FQNNGV. The CDR3 runs 15 residues. The ends were cut back, 1 base at V and 5 bases at J, with 14 bases in the middle. The CDR3: CASSLGSRQPETQYF. CDR3 nucleotides: TGTGCCAGCAGCTTAGGTTCGCGGCAGCCGGAGACCCAGTACTTC.

V is TRBV5-1 and J is TRBJ2-7; 9 bases line up with TRBD1. CDR3 length: 15 residues. V was clipped by 0 bases and J by 4 bases; unmatched bases: 5. CDR1 is SGHRS and CDR2 is YFSETQ in the germline V gene. The CDR3 here is CASSLEGTGSYEQYF. CDR3 nucleotides: TGCGCCAGCAGCTTGGAGGGGACAGGGTCTTACGAGCAGTACTTC.

V is TRBV25-1 and J is TRBJ2-5; 7 bases are shared with TRBD2. The CDR3 totals 14 residues. Unmatched junction bases numbered 4, after V lost 5 bases and J lost 1 base. In germline, CDR1 is MGHDK, CDR2 SYGVNS. For the CDR3, the DNA is TGTGCCAGCAGTCCGGGGGGAGGCCAAGAGACCCAGTACTTC. Its protein product is CASSPGGGQETQYF.

The table lists this clone with a few counts. The CDR3 region is CASRQGGDSPLHF. The CDR3 DNA reads as TGTGCCAGCAGACAGGGTGGTGATTCACCCCTCCACTTT. This chain links TRBV12-3 or TRBV12-4 with TRBJ1-6, with a weak D call TRBD1 (6 bases). With 6 bases removed from V and 8 bases from J, the gap between germline ends came to 11 bases. This CDR3 is built from 13 residues.

The V gene is TRBV4-2, the J gene TRBJ1-4; D unclear. The CDR3 contains 13 residues. The V gene lost 3 bases and the J gene lost 7 bases, with 9 bases spanning the gap. CDR1 is LGHNA, CDR2 YNFKEQ, per germline. CDR3 amino acids: CASSQRVGEKLFF. CDR3 in DNA: TGTGCCAGCAGCCAGAGAGTTGGTGAAAAACTGTTTTTT.

The V and J genes are TRBV2 and TRBJ1-1, with 7 bases lining up with TRBD1. The ends lost 8 bases at V and 0 bases at J; junction bases unmatched: 3. CDR3 length: 13 residues. The germline V gene has CDR1 SNHLY and CDR2 FYNNEI. The CDR3 nucleotides are TGTGCCAGCTCGGGACAGTTGAACACTGAAGCTTTCTTT. As protein: CASSGQLNTEAFF.

The chain couples TRBV2 to TRBJ2-3; 9 bases are shared with TRBD2. This CDR3 has 15 amino acids. After removal of 1 base from V and 2 bases from J, the junction contained 1 base not matched to a gene. The germline CDR1 and CDR2 sequences are SNHLY and FYNNEI. The CDR3 here is CASSEGLAATDTQYF. CDR3 sequence (DNA): TGTGCCAGCAGTGAAGGACTAGCGGCCACAGATACGCAGTATTTT.

CDR3 sequence: CASARQGALHEQYF. In nucleotides, the CDR3 is TGTGCCAGTGCTCGACAGGGGGCTCTCCACGAGCAGTACTTC. V is TRBV19 and J is TRBJ2-7, with 10 positions matching TRBD1. This CDR3 has 14 residues. Germline lookup yields CDR1 LNHDA and CDR2 SQIVND (reference sequence). The V and J ends lost 8 bases and 5 bases, in that order; junction bases with no gene match: 9. The entire variable domain, with the rest obtained from reference TRBV19 and TRBJ2-7, is as follows: DGGITQSPKYLFRKEGQNVTLSCEQNLNHDAMYWYRQDPGQGLRLIYYSQIVNDFQKGDIAEGYSVSREKKESFPLTVTSAQKNPTAFYLCASARQGALHEQYFGPGTRLTVT.

The chain links TRBV24-1 to TRBJ2-5; 8 bases map to TRBD1. With V trimmed by 3 bases and J by 4 bases, 9 bases remained unmatched. Germline loops: CDR1 KGHDR, CDR2 SFDVKD. This CDR3 contains 16 residues. The DNA of the CDR3 is TGTGCCACCAGTGATGCACGGACAGGGTTTCCAGAGACCCAGTACTTC. Translating it yields CATSDARTGFPETQYF.

The chain employs TRBV30 and TRBJ2-1, with D maybe TRBD2 (5 bases). The germline V and J ends were trimmed by 4 bases and 0 bases, with 13 bases remaining between them. The germline CDR1 and CDR2 sequences are GTSNPN and SVGIG (reference sequence). The CDR3 length is 15 residues. The CDR3 loop reads CAWTQDFSSYNEQFF. The CDR3 nucleotides are TGTGCCTGGACTCAGGACTTCAGCTCCTACAATGAGCAGTTCTTC.

The chain carries TRBV10-1 and TRBJ2-7; D is ambiguous. The CDR3 consists of 15 residues. Germline V gives CDR1 WNHNN, CDR2 SYGVQD (reference sequence). Trimming shortened V by 2 bases and J by 3 bases, and 14 bases separated the two germline ends. CDR3: CASSEGPQVFYEQYF. CDR3 sequence (DNA): TGCGCCAGCAGTGAGGGGCCTCAGGTCTTCTACGAGCAGTACTTC.

The chain couples TRBV6-2 or TRBV6-3 to TRBJ2-3; 10 nucleotides match TRBD1. This CDR3 contains 18 residues. Germline CDR1 and CDR2: MNHEY and SVGEGT. V gave up 5 bases and J gave up 3 bases; unmatched junction bases: 14. The CDR3 sequence: CASSPTRSTGGATDTQYF. In DNA, the CDR3 is TGTGCCAGCAGTCCCACCCGCTCGACAGGGGGCGCGACAGATACGCAGTATTTT.

This chain connects TRBV27 to TRBJ1-1; perhaps TRBD1 as D (6 bases). V shed 0 bases and J shed 1 base, with 12 bases lying between them. CDR3 length: 16 amino acids. Germline V gene data show CDR1 as MNHEY and CDR2 as SMNVEV (reference sequence). CDR3 in amino acids: CASSLSFGTPNTEAFF. CDR3 DNA: TGTGCCAGCAGTTTATCATTCGGGACACCGAACACTGAAGCTTTCTTT.